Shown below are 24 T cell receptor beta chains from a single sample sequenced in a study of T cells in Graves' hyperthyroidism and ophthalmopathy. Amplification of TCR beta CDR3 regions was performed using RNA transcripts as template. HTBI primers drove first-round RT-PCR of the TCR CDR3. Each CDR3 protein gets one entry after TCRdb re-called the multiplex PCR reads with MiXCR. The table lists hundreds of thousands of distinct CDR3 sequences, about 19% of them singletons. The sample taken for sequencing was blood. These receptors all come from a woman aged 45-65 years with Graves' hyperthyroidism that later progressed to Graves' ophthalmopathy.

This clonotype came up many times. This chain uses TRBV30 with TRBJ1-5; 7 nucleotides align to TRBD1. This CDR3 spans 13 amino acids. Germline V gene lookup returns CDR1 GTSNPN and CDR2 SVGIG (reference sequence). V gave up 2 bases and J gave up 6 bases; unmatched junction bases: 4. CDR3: CAWSPQGVQPQHF. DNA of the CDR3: TGTGCCTGGAGTCCTCAGGGGGTTCAGCCCCAGCATTTT.

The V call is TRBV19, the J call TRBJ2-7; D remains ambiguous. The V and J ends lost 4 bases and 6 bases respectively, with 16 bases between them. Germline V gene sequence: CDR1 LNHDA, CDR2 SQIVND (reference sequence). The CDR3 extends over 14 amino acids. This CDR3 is CASSSGTDHSEQYF. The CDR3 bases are TGTGCCAGTAGTAGCGGTACGGACCACTCCGAGCAGTACTTC.

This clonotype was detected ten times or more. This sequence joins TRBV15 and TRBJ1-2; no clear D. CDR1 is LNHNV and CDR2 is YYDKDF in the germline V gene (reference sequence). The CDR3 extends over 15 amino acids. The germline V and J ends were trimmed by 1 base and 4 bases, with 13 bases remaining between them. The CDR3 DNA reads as TGTGCCACCAGCAGAGGGGTGACGGGTTCCTATGGCTACACCTTC. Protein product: CATSRGVTGSYGYTF.

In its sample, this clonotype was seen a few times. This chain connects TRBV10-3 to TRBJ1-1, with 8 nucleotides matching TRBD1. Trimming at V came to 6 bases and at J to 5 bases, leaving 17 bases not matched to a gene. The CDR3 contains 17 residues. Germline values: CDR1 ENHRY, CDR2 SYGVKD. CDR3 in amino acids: CAISRVQGASTRTEAFF. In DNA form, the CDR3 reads TGTGCCATCAGCCGGGTTCAGGGGGCGTCCACGCGGACTGAAGCTTTCTTT.

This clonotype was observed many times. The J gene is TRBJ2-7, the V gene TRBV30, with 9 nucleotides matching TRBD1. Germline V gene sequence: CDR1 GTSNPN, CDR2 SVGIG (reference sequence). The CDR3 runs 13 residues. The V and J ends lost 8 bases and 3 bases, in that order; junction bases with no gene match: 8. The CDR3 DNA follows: TGTGCCACCCTCCGGGACAGGGACTACGAGCAGTACTTC. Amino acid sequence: CATLRDRDYEQYF. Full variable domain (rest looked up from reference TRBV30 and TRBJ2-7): SQTIHQWPATLVQPVGSPLSLECTVEGTSNPNLYWYRQAAGRGLQLLFYSVGIGQISSEVPQNLSASRPQDRQFILSSKKLLLSDSGFYLCATLRDRDYEQYFGPGTRLTVT.

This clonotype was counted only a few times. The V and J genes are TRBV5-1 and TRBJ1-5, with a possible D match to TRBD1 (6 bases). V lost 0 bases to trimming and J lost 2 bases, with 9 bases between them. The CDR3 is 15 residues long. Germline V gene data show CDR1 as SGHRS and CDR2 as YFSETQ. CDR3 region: CASSLGQAGNQPQHF. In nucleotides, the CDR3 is TGCGCCAGCAGCTTGGGACAGGCGGGCAATCAGCCCCAGCATTTT.

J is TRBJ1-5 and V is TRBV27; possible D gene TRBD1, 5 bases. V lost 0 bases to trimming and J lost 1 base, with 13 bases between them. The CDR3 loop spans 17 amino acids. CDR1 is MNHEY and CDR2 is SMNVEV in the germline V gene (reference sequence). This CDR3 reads CASSLSLGGRSNQPQHF. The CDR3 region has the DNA TGTGCCAGCAGTTTATCGTTGGGGGGGAGAAGCAATCAGCCCCAGCATTTT.

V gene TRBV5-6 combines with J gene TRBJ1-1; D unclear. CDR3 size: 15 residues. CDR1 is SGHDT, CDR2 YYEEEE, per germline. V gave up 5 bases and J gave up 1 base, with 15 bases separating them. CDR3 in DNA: TGTGCCAGCAGTCCCTACGGCAGACGGAACACTGAAGCTTTCTTT. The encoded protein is CASSPYGRRNTEAFF.

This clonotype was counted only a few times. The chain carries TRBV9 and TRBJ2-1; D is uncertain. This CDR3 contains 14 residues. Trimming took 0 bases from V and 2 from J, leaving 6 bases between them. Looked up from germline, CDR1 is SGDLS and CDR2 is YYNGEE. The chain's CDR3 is CASSVEGTYNEQFF. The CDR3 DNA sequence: TGTGCCAGCAGCGTAGAGGGTACCTACAATGAGCAGTTCTTC.

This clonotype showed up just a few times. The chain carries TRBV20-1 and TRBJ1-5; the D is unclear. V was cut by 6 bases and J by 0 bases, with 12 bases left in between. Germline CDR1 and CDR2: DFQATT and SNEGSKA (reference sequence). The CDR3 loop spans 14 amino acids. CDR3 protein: CSAPSGISNQPQHF. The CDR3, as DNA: TGCAGTGCCCCATCGGGAATTAGCAATCAGCCCCAGCATTTT.

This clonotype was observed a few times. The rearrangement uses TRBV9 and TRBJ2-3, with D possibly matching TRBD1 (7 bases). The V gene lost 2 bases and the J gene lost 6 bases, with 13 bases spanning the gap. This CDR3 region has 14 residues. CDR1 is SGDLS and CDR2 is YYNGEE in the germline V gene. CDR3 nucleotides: TGTGCCAGCAGCGTCCAGGGGGGCGCTGATACGCAGTATTTT. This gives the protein CASSVQGGADTQYF.

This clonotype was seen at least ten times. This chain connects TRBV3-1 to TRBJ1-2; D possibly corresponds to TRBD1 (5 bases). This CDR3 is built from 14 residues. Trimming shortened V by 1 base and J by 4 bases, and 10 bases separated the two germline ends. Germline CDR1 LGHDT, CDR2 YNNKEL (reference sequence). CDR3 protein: CASSQVGQGYGYTF. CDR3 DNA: TGTGCCAGCAGCCAAGTTGGGCAGGGCTATGGCTACACCTTC.

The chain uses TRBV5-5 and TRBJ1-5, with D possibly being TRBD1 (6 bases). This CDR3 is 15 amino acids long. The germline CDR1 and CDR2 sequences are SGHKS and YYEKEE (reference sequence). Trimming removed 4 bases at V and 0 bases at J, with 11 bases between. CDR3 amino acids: CASSMTGISNQPQHF. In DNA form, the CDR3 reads TGTGCCAGCAGCATGACAGGCATTAGCAATCAGCCCCAGCATTTT.

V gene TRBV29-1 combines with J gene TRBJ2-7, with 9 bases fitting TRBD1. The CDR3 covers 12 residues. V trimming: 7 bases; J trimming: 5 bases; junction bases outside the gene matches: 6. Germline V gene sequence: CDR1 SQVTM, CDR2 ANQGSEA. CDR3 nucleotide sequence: TGCAGCGCTGGGACAGGGATACACGAGCAGTACTTC. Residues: CSAGTGIHEQYF.

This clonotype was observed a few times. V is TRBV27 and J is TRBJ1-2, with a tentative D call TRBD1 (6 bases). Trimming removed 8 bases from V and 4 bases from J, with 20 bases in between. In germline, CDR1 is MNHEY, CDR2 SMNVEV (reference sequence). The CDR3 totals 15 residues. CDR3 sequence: CASRETGRNSYGYTF. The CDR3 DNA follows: TGTGCCAGCCGAGAAACAGGGAGGAATAGCTATGGCTACACCTTC.

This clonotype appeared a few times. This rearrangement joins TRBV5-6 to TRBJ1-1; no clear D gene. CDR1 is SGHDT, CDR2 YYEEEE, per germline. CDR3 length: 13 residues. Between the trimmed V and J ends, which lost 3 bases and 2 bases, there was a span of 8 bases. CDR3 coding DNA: TGTGCCAGCAGCTGGGCCTCCAACACTGAAGCTTTCTTT. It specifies CASSWASNTEAFF.

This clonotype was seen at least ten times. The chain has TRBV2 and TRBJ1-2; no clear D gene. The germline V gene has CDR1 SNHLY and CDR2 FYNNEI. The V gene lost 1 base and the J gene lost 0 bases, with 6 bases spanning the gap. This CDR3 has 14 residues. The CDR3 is CASSEGRANYGYTF. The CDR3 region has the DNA TGTGCCAGCAGTGAAGGAAGAGCTAACTATGGCTACACCTTC. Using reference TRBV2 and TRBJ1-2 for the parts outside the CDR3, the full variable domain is EPEVTQTPSHQVTQMGQEVILRCVPISNHLYFYWYRQILGQKVEFLVSFYNNEISEKSEIFDDQFSVERPDGSNFTLKIRSTKLEDSAMYFCASSEGRANYGYTFGSGTRLTVV.

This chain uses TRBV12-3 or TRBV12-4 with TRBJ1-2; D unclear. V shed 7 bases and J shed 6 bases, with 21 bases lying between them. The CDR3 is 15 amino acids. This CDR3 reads CASTLLTRRGDGYTF. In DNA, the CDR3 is TGTGCCAGCACCCTGTTGACTCGGCGCGGGGATGGCTACACCTTC.

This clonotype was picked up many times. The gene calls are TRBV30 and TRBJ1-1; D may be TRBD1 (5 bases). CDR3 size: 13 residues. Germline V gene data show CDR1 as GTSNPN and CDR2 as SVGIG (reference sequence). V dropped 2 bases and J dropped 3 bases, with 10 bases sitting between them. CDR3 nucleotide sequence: TGTGCCTGGAGTTCGGGGGATGACACTGAAGCTTTCTTT. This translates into CAWSSGDDTEAFF.

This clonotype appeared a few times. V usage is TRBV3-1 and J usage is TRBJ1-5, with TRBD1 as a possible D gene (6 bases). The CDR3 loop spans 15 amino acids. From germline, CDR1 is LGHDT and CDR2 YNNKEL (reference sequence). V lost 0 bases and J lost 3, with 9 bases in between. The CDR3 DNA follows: TGTGCCAGCAGCCAAGATTACAGGGTCAATCAGCCCCAGCATTTT. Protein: CASSQDYRVNQPQHF.

The CDR3 DNA is TGTGCCATCAGAGCAGGAACTAATGAAAAACTGTTTTTT. This sequence encodes CAIRAGTNEKLFF. The chain joins TRBV10-3 to TRBJ1-4; no firm D call. Trimming left V 6 bases short and J 1 base short, with 6 bases between. CDR1 and CDR2 (germline): ENHRY, SYGVKD. The CDR3 totals 13 residues.

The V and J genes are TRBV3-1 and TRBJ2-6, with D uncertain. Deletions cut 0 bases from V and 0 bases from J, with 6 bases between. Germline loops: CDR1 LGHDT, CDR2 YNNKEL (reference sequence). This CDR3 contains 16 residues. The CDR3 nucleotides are TGTGCCAGCAGCCAAGATGTTTTCTCTGGGGCCAACGTCCTGACTTTC. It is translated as CASSQDVFSGANVLTF.

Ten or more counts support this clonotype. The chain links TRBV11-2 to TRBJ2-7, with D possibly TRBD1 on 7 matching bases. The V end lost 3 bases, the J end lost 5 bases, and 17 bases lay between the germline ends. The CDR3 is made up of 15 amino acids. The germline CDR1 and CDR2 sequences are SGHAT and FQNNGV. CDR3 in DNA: TGTGCCAGCAGCTTTTCGACAGGGAGGACCAACGAGCAGTACTTC. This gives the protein CASSFSTGRTNEQYF.

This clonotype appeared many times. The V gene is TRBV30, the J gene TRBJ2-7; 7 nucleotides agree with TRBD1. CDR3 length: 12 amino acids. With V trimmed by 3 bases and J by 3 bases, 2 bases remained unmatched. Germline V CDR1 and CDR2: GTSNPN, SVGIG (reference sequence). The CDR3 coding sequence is TGTGCCTGGAGAGACAGGGACTACGAGCAGTACTTC. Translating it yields CAWRDRDYEQYF. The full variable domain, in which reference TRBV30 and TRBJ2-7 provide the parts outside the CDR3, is SQTIHQWPATLVQPVGSPLSLECTVEGTSNPNLYWYRQAAGRGLQLLFYSVGIGQISSEVPQNLSASRPQDRQFILSSKKLLLSDSGFYLCAWRDRDYEQYFGPGTRLTVT.